This TCR beta chain was identified in a study of T cells in Graves' hyperthyroidism and ophthalmopathy. This clonotype was detected ten times or more. Authors of the study amplified TCR beta CDR3 regions from RNA transcripts. Carried out on the TCR CDR3, a first-round RT-PCR used the HTBI primer set. TCRdb passed the multiplex PCR reads through MiXCR, listing each CDR3 protein once. Among 300,000 to 400,000 distinct CDR3 sequences listed, 15% to 20% were seen once. The CDR3 contains 14 residues. V trimming: 6 bases; J trimming: 7 bases; junction bases outside the gene matches: 9. In germline, CDR1 is MDHEN, CDR2 SYDVKM.

The clonotype was recovered from a woman in her fifties or sixties with Graves' hyperthyroidism. J is TRBJ2-1 and V is TRBV28; TRBD2 matches at 7 bases. Input material: blood. The chain's CDR3 is CASSPGGSLNEQFF. In DNA, the CDR3 is TGTGCCAGCAGCCCCGGGGGGTCGCTAAATGAGCAGTTCTTC.